This T cell receptor beta chain was documented in a study of T cell clones after liver transplantation. The ends lost 0 bases at V and 7 bases at J; junction bases unmatched: 10. CDR3 length equals 15 residues. The germline gives CDR1 SGHKS, CDR2 YYEKEE (reference sequence). Produced via immunoSEQ multiplex PCR; TCRdb's table is partial and in-frame only. The data hold tens of thousands of clones, with roughly two thirds observed a single time. The material was CD4+ T cells from blood, obtained before liver transplant. The receptor's source is a human donor who received a liver transplant. The chain is built from TRBV5-5 and TRBJ2-7, with 7 bases that match TRBD2. The CDR3 coding sequence is TGTGCCAGCAGCTTGGTCAGAGGGAGGGGTCGGGAGCAGTACTTC. This codes for CASSLVRGRGREQYF.